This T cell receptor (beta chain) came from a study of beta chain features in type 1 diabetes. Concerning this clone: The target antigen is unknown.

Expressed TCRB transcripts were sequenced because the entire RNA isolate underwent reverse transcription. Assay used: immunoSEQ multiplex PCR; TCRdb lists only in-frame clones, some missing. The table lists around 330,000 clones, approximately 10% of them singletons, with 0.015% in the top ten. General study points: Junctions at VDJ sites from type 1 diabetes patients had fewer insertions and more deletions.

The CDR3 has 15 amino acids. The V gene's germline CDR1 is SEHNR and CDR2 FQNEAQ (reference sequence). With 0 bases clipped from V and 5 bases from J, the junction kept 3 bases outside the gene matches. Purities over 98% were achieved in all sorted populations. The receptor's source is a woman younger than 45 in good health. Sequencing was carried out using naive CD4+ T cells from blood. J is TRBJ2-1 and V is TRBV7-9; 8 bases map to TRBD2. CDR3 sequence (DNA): TGTGCCAGCAGCTTAGCGGGGACTAGACACAATGAGCAGTTCTTC. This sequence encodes CASSLAGTRHNEQFF. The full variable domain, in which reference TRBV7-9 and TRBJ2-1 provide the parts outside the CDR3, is DTGVSQNPRHKITKRGQNVTFRCDPISEHNRLYWYRQTLGQGPEFLTYFQNEAQLEKSRLLSDRFSAERPKGSFSTLEIQRTEQGDSAMYLCASSLAGTRHNEQFFGPGTRLTVL.